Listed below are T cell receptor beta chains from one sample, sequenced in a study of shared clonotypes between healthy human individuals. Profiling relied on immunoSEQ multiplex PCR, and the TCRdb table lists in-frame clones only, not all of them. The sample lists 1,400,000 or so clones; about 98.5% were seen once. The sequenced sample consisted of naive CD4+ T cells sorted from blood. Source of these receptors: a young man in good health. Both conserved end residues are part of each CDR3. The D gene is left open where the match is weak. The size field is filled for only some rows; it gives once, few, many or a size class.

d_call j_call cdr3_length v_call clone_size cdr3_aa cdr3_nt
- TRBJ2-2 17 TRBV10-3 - CAISESTVRVHTGELFF TGTGCCATCAGTGAGTCGACTGTAAGGGTGCACACCGGGGAGCTGTTTTTT
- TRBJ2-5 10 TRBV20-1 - CSAETLTQYF TGCAGTGCCGAAACCCTGACCCAGTACTTC
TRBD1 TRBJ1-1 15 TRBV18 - CASSLAGTDNTEAFF TGTGCCAGCTCACTCGCCGGGACAGATAACACTGAAGCTTTCTTT
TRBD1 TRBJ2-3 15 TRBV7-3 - CASSQTGVITDTQYF TGTGCCAGCAGCCAGACAGGGGTTATCACAGATACGCAGTATTTT
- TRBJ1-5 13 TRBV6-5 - CASSYPGGTRQHF TGTGCCAGCAGTTACCCAGGTGGGACCCGGCAGCATTTT
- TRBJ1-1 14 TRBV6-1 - CASRIPPDNTEAFF TGTGCCAGCAGGATCCCCCCGGACAACACTGAAGCTTTCTTT
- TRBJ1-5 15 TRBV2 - CASRISGQFNQPQHF TGTGCCAGCAGGATTTCTGGACAGTTCAATCAGCCCCAGCATTTT
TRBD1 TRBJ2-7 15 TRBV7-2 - CASSLPGQGRYEQYF TGTGCCAGCAGCTTGCCGGGACAGGGGAGGTACGAGCAGTACTTC
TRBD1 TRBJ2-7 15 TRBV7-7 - CASSPSTGNPYEQYF TGTGCCAGCAGCCCGTCGACAGGGAATCCTTACGAGCAGTACTTC
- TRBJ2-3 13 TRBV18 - CASSPDFTDTQYF TGTGCCAGCTCACCGGACTTCACAGATACGCAGTATTTT
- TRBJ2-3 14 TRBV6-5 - CASSYSFGTDTQYF TGTGCCAGCAGTTACTCGTTCGGCACAGATACGCAGTATTTT
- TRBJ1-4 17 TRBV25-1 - CASSVGRTPRTGEKLFF TGTGCCAGCAGCGTGGGCCGGACTCCTAGAACAGGGGAAAAACTGTTTTTT
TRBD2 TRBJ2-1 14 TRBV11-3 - CASSLGLAGVEQFF TGTGCCAGCAGCTTAGGACTAGCGGGGGTTGAGCAGTTCTTC
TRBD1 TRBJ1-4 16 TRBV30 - CAWSSKLTGGSWKLFF TGTGCCTGGAGTTCTAAACTCACAGGGGGCTCTTGGAAACTGTTTTTT
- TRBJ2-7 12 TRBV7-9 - CASNGVSYEQYF TGTGCCAGCAATGGGGTCTCCTACGAGCAGTACTTC
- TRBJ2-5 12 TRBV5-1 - CASSLDRETQYF TGCGCCAGCAGCTTGGATAGAGAGACCCAGTACTTC
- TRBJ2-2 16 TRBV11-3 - CASSLVVTGYTGELFF TGTGCCAGCAGCTTAGTGGTCACAGGATACACCGGGGAGCTGTTTTTT
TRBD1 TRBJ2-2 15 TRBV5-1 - CASKEGQAYTGELFF TGCGCCAGCAAAGAGGGACAGGCCTACACCGGGGAGCTGTTTTTT
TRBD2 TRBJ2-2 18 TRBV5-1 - CASSSRTSGSINTGELFF TGCGCCAGCAGCTCCAGGACTAGCGGGAGTATAAACACCGGGGAGCTGTTTTTT
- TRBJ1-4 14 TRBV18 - CASSPGTGNEKLFF TGTGCCAGCTCACCGGGGACTGGTAATGAAAAACTGTTTTTT
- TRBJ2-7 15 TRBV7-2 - CASSPSLGGVYEQYF TGTGCCAGCAGCCCGTCACTAGGGGGAGTCTACGAGCAGTACTTC
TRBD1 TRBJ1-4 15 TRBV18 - CASSPRGQGNEKLFF TGTGCCAGCTCACCAAGGGGACAGGGGAATGAAAAACTGTTTTTT
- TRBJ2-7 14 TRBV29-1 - CSVTLGLSSYEQYF TGCAGCGTGACCCTCGGGCTCAGCTCCTACGAGCAGTACTTC
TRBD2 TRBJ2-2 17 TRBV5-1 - CASSPVFGGFNTGELFF TGCGCCAGCAGCCCAGTTTTCGGGGGGTTCAACACCGGGGAGCTGTTTTTT
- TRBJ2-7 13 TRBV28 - CASKGQRSYEQYF TGTGCCAGCAAAGGCCAGCGTTCGTACGAGCAGTACTTC
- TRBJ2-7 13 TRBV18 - CASSPGHLYEQYF TGTGCCAGCTCACCGGGACACCTCTACGAGCAGTACTTC
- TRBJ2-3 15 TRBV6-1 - CASSEAGISTDTQYF TGTGCCAGCAGTGAAGCAGGGATTAGCACAGATACGCAGTATTTT
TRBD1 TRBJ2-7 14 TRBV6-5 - CASNSNRGPYEQYF TGTGCCAGCAACTCAAACAGGGGGCCCTACGAGCAGTACTTC
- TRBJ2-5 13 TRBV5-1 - CASSNRDGKTQYF TGCGCCAGCAGTAACAGGGACGGAAAGACCCAGTACTTC
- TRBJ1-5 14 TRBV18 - CASSLTVRDQPQHF TGTGCCAGCTCACTGACAGTGCGGGATCAGCCCCAGCATTTT
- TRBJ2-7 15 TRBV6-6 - CASSGRQSAGYEQYF TGTGCCAGCAGTGGCCGGCAGTCTGCTGGCTACGAGCAGTACTTC
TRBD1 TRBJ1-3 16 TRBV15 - CATSRVQGVAGNTIYF TGTGCCACCAGCAGGGTACAGGGGGTAGCTGGAAACACCATATATTTT
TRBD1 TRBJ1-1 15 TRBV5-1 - CASSLPGQRNTEAFF TGCGCCAGCAGCCTTCCGGGACAGAGGAACACTGAAGCTTTCTTT
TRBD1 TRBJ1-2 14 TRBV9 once CASTSLQGASGYTF TGTGCCAGCACCTCTCTACAGGGGGCTAGTGGCTACACCTTC
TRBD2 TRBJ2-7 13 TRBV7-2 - CASSPIDREVRDF TGTGCCAGCAGCCCCATCGACCGGGAGGTTAGGGACTTC
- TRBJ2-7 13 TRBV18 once CASSPRDTYEQYF TGTGCCAGCTCACCAAGGGATACATACGAGCAGTACTTC
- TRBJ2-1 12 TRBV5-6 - CASSLAVNEQFF TGTGCCAGCAGCTTGGCCGTGAATGAGCAGTTCTTC
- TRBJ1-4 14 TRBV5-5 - CASSLGGSNEKLFF TGTGCCAGCAGCCTGGGAGGATCTAATGAAAAACTGTTTTTT
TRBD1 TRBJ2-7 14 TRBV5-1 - CASSSGQGNYEQYF TGCGCCAGCAGCTCCGGACAGGGGAACTACGAGCAGTACTTC
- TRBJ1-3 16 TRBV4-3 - CASSQSVTQGANTIYF TGCGCCAGCAGCCAATCGGTCACACAGGGAGCAAACACCATATATTTT